The 22 T cell receptor beta chains reported below all come from one sample, sequenced in a study of T cell repertoires in cytomegalovirus infection. In TCRdb, the reads were re-called with MiXCR into one record per CDR3 protein. Of almost 300,000 distinct CDR3 sequences listed, about 8.8% are singletons. Sequenced material: PBMCs. These receptors were collected from a human donor in good health (CMV status not recorded). Some clones in this sample may be carry-over from other donors' samples.

This clonotype showed up many times. This sequence joins TRBV7-8 and TRBJ2-5; tentatively, D is TRBD2 (5 bases). Germline CDR1 reads SGHVS; CDR2 reads FQNEAQ. The CDR3 sequence is 16 residues long. Deletions cut 0 bases from V and 5 bases from J, with 16 bases between. CDR3 residues: CASSLASAASSETQYF. In nucleotides, the CDR3 is TGTGCCAGCAGCTTAGCGTCGGCGGCTAGCTCGGAGACCCAGTACTTC.

The count of this clonotype is one. The chain uses TRBV20-1 and TRBJ2-1; unclear D gene. The V gene lost 0 bases and the J gene lost 6 bases, with 15 bases spanning the gap. The CDR3 is 15 amino acids. The germline V gene encodes CDR1 DFQATT and CDR2 SNEGSKA (reference sequence). CDR3 DNA: TGCAGTGCTAGAGATCTCCCCAGAAACCCCAATGAGCAGTTCTTC. It encodes CSARDLPRNPNEQFF.

This clonotype appeared many times. This chain uses TRBV6-1 with TRBJ2-4, with D possibly TRBD2 on 6 matching bases. Trimming left V 0 bases short and J 0 bases short, with 9 bases between. The CDR3 length is 16 residues. Germline V gives CDR1 MNHNS, CDR2 SASEGT. The CDR3 DNA sequence: TGTGCCAGCAGTGAAGCTGGCGGGGTAGCCAAAAACATTCAGTACTTC. It encodes CASSEAGGVAKNIQYF.

This clonotype has more than one count but fewer than ten. The rearrangement links TRBV20-1 to TRBJ2-7, with TRBD2 as a possible D gene (5 bases). V dropped 0 bases and J dropped 0 bases, with 12 bases sitting between them. CDR1 and CDR2 (germline): DFQATT, SNEGSKA (reference sequence). The CDR3 is 15 residues long. The CDR3 DNA sequence: TGCAGTGCTAGAGATGAGGGAAAGGGCTCCTACGAGCAGTACTTC. The encoded protein is CSARDEGKGSYEQYF.

This clonotype was counted ten times or more. The gene calls are TRBV7-2 and TRBJ2-7; 9 nucleotides line up with TRBD1. Germline V gene sequence: CDR1 SGHTA, CDR2 FQGNSA. The CDR3 runs to 14 residues. Trimming took 5 bases from V and 3 from J; bases not matched to a gene: 5. CDR3 amino acids: CASSLGTGRYEQYF. For the CDR3, the DNA is TGTGCCAGCAGCCTCGGGACAGGGCGCTACGAGCAGTACTTC.

With regard to this clonotype: A much bigger clone sits one base away, suggesting this may be a read error. The J gene is TRBJ1-1, the V gene TRBV29-1, with D hard to call. Per the germline V gene, CDR1 is SQVTM and CDR2 is ANQGSEA. The CDR3 extends over 13 amino acids. CDR3 sequence (DNA): TGCAGCGCTTTCGGACGGACGAACACTGAAACTTTCTTT. This translates into CSAFGRTNTETFF.

V and J are TRBV6-2 or TRBV6-3 and TRBJ2-3, with a possible D match to TRBD2 (6 bases). V lost 4 bases and J 4 bases, leaving 12 bases between the germline ends. The CDR3 extends over 14 amino acids. The V gene's germline CDR1 is MNHEY and CDR2 SVGEGT. The CDR3 here is CASSSGRLADTQYF. Written as DNA, the CDR3 is TGTGCCAGCAGTTCAGGGAGGTTAGCAGATACGCAGTATTTT.

This clonotype showed up many times. This chain links TRBV12-5 with TRBJ2-1, with 8 positions matching TRBD2. CDR3 length equals 17 residues. V shed 5 bases, J shed 2 bases, and the junction held 11 bases outside the gene matches. CDR1 and CDR2 (germline): LGHNT, FRNRAP. CDR3 residues: CASGLPTGGRPYNEQFF. The CDR3 bases are TGTGCTAGTGGTCTTCCCACGGGGGGGCGACCCTACAATGAGCAGTTCTTC.

Many counts were recorded for this clonotype. This chain joins TRBV4-1 and TRBJ1-1; D remains unclear. V was clipped by 0 bases and J by 4 bases, with 12 bases between them. The germline CDR1 and CDR2 sequences are MGHRA and YSYEKL. The CDR3 contains 15 residues. The CDR3 spells CASSQDGVRVTEAFF. CDR3 bases: TGCGCCAGCAGCCAAGACGGGGTAAGGGTCACTGAAGCTTTCTTT.

There are a few counts of this clonotype. The chain employs TRBV5-1 and TRBJ2-2; a possible D gene is TRBD2 (5 bases). The V gene lost 1 base and the J gene lost 2 bases, with 12 bases spanning the gap. In germline, CDR1 is SGHRS, CDR2 YFSETQ. This CDR3 has 16 residues. For the CDR3, the DNA is TGCGCCAGCAGCTTGCCTGACTATTCTAACACCGGGGAGCTGTTTTTT. Protein: CASSLPDYSNTGELFF.

As to this clonotype: Just one base apart from a much larger clone, this may be a read error. The rearrangement links TRBV20-1 to TRBJ1-1, with a tentative D call TRBD1 (6 bases). This CDR3 contains 15 residues. CDR1 and CDR2 from the germline V gene are DFQATT and SNEGSKA (reference sequence). The CDR3 region is CSARPTGSSYTEAYF. Written as DNA, the CDR3 is TGCAGTGCCAGACCTACAGGGAGTTCGTACACTGAAGCTTACTTT.

This clonotype was recorded at least ten times. The chain couples TRBV7-2 to TRBJ2-3, with a tentative D call TRBD2 (7 bases). Looked up from germline, CDR1 is SGHTA and CDR2 is FQGNSA. Trimming pared 1 base from V and 4 bases from J, leaving 12 bases between. The CDR3 has 15 amino acids. The CDR3: CASSLGGGGADTQYF. CDR3 coding DNA: TGTGCCAGCAGCTTAGGGGGGGGCGGAGCAGATACGCAGTATTTT. Together with reference TRBV7-2 and TRBJ2-3, the CDR3 gives the full variable domain: GAGVSQSPSNKVTEKGKDVELRCDPISGHTALYWYRQSLGQGLEFLIYFQGNSAPDKSGLPSDRFSAERTGGSVSTLTIQRTQQEDSAVYLCASSLGGGGADTQYFGPGTRLTVL.

This clonotype was seen ten or more times. This sequence joins TRBV19 and TRBJ1-2, with TRBD1 matching over 7 bases. The CDR3 covers 14 residues. Germline CDR1 and CDR2: LNHDA and SQIVND (reference sequence). V was clipped by 6 bases and J by 2 bases; unmatched bases: 6. DNA for the CDR3: TGTGCCAGTAGCCCAAACAGGGGAAACTATGGCTACACCTTC. It is translated as CASSPNRGNYGYTF.

This clonotype was observed at least ten times. This sequence joins TRBV6-2 or TRBV6-3 and TRBJ1-1, with 8 positions matching TRBD1. Looked up from germline, CDR1 is MNHEY and CDR2 is SVGEGT. J lost 4 bases, V lost 7 bases, and 14 bases had no gene match. The CDR3 spans 16 residues. The CDR3 bases are TGTGCCAGCATCCCAGACAGGGGCATCCTCCGCACTGAAGCTTTCTTT. The encoded protein is CASIPDRGILRTEAFF.

This chain uses TRBV7-3 with TRBJ2-4; 8 bases fit TRBD1. Germline values: CDR1 SGHTA, CDR2 FQGTGA. The CDR3 contains 15 residues. J was trimmed by 7 bases and V by 6 bases; bases with no gene match: 11. CDR3 DNA: TGTGCCAGCAGTTTAGGAGGACAGGGCGGTAACATTCAGTACTTC. Protein sequence: CASSLGGQGGNIQYF.

This clonotype appeared many times. The rearrangement joins TRBV13 to TRBJ2-4; perhaps TRBD2 as D (5 bases). CDR3 length: 14 amino acids. Trimming shortened V by 4 bases and J by 7 bases, and 14 bases separated the two germline ends. Germline CDR1 and CDR2: PRHDT and FYEKMQ (reference sequence). The CDR3 DNA is TGTGCCAGCAGCTCCGGACTGAGGCGGAACATTCAGTACTTC. Its translation is CASSSGLRRNIQYF. Full variable domain (remainder filled in from reference TRBV13 and TRBJ2-4): AAGVIQSPRHLIKEKRETATLKCYPIPRHDTVYWYQQGPGQDPQFLISFYEKMQSDKGSIPDRFSAQQFSDYHSELNMSSLELGDSALYFCASSSGLRRNIQYFGAGTRLSVL.

This clonotype has ten or more counts. The chain has TRBV7-9 and TRBJ2-3; the match to TRBD2 covers 8 bases. Per the germline V gene, CDR1 is SEHNR and CDR2 is FQNEAQ (reference sequence). This CDR3 has 18 amino acids. Trimming removed 5 bases from V and 0 bases from J; junction bases left unmatched: 13. The CDR3 region has the DNA TGTGCCAGCAGCACCCGTTCGGGGGGGGCCGTGAGCACAGATACGCAGTATTTT. This codes for CASSTRSGGAVSTDTQYF.

V and J are TRBV6-6 and TRBJ2-7; D not certain. With 2 bases removed from V and 2 bases from J, the gap between germline ends came to 7 bases. This CDR3 region has 13 residues. Germline CDR1 and CDR2: MNHNY and SVGAGI (reference sequence). In DNA form, the CDR3 reads TGTGCCAGCAGTTACATTCAAGCCTACGAGCAGTACGTC. Its translation is CASSYIQAYEQYV.

The V and J genes are TRBV2 and TRBJ1-1, with 8 bases lining up with TRBD1. V shed 4 bases and J 5 bases; nucleotides not matched to a gene: 12. Germline lookup yields CDR1 SNHLY and CDR2 FYNNEI. This CDR3 is built from 16 residues. The CDR3 reads CASSGTTGAPGTEAFF. For the CDR3, the DNA is TGTGCCAGCAGTGGAACGACAGGGGCCCCGGGGACTGAAGCTTTCTTT.

Here the CDR3 reads CSVSGTDPPAGGELFF. The DNA of the CDR3 is TGCAGCGTCTCCGGGACAGACCCGCCGGCGGGCGGGGAGCTGTTTTTT. The J gene is TRBJ2-2, the V gene TRBV29-1, with 7 bases fitting TRBD1. The CDR3 runs 16 residues. Germline V gene sequence: CDR1 SQVTM, CDR2 ANQGSEA. V dropped 6 bases and J dropped 7; count of bases not matched to a gene: 17.

The rearrangement uses TRBV29-1 and TRBJ2-1; TRBD2 is a possible D gene (5 bases). The CDR3 has 12 amino acids. Germline CDR1 SQVTM, CDR2 ANQGSEA. V was cut by 7 bases and J by 9 bases, with 16 bases left in between. CDR3 sequence: CSARRTRGEQFF. In DNA, the CDR3 is TGCAGCGCTCGACGTACCCGGGGTGAGCAGTTCTTC.

The sample holds many counts of this clonotype. CDR3 residues: CASRTGGVVVTEAFF. The CDR3 nucleotides are TGTGCCAGCAGGACTGGGGGAGTCGTTGTCACTGAAGCTTTCTTT. V gene TRBV7-2 combines with J gene TRBJ1-1; tentative D call: TRBD1 (5 bases). The CDR3 contains 15 residues. Trimming took off 6 bases at V and 4 bases at J, with 18 bases between the two ends. CDR1 SGHTA and CDR2 FQGNSA come from the germline V gene.